The 10 T cell receptor beta chains presented below share a single source sample, sequenced in a study of T cells in Graves' hyperthyroidism and ophthalmopathy. Amplified regions were TCR beta CDR3 sequences from RNA transcripts. HTBI primers drove first-round RT-PCR of the TCR CDR3. MiXCR, applied by TCRdb to the multiplex PCR reads, yields one record per CDR3 protein. The sample includes fewer than 450,000 distinct CDR3 sequences, about an eighth of them seen just once. The sequencing input was blood. Source of these receptors: a man aged 45-65 years with Graves' ophthalmopathy.

This clonotype was counted at least ten times. This chain links TRBV5-1 with TRBJ1-4, with TRBD1 matching 7 bases. The CDR3 has 16 amino acids. The V gene's germline CDR1 is SGHRS and CDR2 YFSETQ. The ends lost 4 bases at V and 4 bases at J; junction bases unmatched: 10. CDR3 nucleotides: TGCGCCAGCAGCCGACCAGGGGGGCGAAATAATGAAAAACTGTTTTTT. This encodes CASSRPGGRNNEKLFF.

The gene calls are TRBV30 and TRBJ2-3; D possibly corresponds to TRBD1 (5 bases). Trimming removed 3 bases at V and 3 bases at J, with 16 bases between. The CDR3 covers 15 residues. Germline CDR1 reads GTSNPN; CDR2 reads SVGIG (reference sequence). Written as DNA, the CDR3 is TGTGCCTGGAGCACGACAGCCCATCATACAGATACGCAGTATTTT. Encoded protein: CAWSTTAHHTDTQYF. The full variable domain, completed using reference TRBV30 and TRBJ2-3, is SQTIHQWPATLVQPVGSPLSLECTVEGTSNPNLYWYRQAAGRGLQLLFYSVGIGQISSEVPQNLSASRPQDRQFILSSKKLLLSDSGFYLCAWSTTAHHTDTQYFGPGTRLTVL.

This clonotype was found many times. The V and J genes are TRBV18 and TRBJ1-1, with unresolved D. There are 12 residues in the CDR3. Trimming removed 6 bases at V and 6 bases at J, with 11 bases between. Germline CDR1 is KGHSH and CDR2 is LQKENI. CDR3 sequence: CASSVNSPEAFF. Here the CDR3 DNA reads TGTGCCAGCTCCGTAAATTCTCCTGAAGCTTTCTTT. The full variable domain, with the rest looked up from reference TRBV18 and TRBJ1-1, is NAGVMQNPRHLVRRRGQEARLRCSPMKGHSHVYWYRQLPEEGLKFMVYLQKENIIDESGMPKERFSAEFPKEGPSILRIQQVVRGDSAAYFCASSVNSPEAFFGQGTRLTVV.

This clonotype was seen at least ten times. The chain couples TRBV20-1 to TRBJ2-5; 7 positions agree with TRBD2. With 6 bases clipped from V and 4 bases from J, the junction kept 8 bases outside the gene matches. The CDR3 is 13 amino acids. CDR1 DFQATT and CDR2 SNEGSKA come from the germline V gene (reference sequence). The CDR3 here is CSARPGGGETQYF. For the CDR3, the DNA is TGCAGTGCCAGACCGGGAGGAGGAGAGACCCAGTACTTC.

In the case of this clonotype: A read error may produce the germline difference seen at one junction end. The gene calls are TRBV5-1 and TRBJ2-2; D tentatively fits TRBD1 or TRBD2 (5 bases each). The CDR3 is 14 amino acids. Germline V lookup: CDR1 SGHRS, CDR2 YFSETQ. This chain's CDR3 is CASSIGAGGGELFF. In DNA form, the CDR3 reads TGTGCCAGCAGCATAGGGGCCGGCGGGGGGGAGCTGTTTTTT. The full variable domain, rest sourced from reference TRBV5-1 and TRBJ2-2, is KAGVTQTPRYLIKTRGQQVTLSCSPISGHRSVSWYQQTPGQGLQFLFEYFSETQRNKGNFPGRFSGRQFSNSRSEMNVSTLELGDSALYLCASSIGAGGGELFFGEGSRLTVL.

This clonotype was found many times. The chain uses TRBV20-1 and TRBJ2-1; D remains ambiguous. The germline gives CDR1 DFQATT, CDR2 SNEGSKA (reference sequence). CDR3 length: 12 amino acids. V lost 3 bases, J lost 5 bases, and 8 bases lay in between. Written as DNA, the CDR3 is TGCAGTGCTAGGTTTAGGAACAATGAGCAGTTCTTC. Its translation: CSARFRNNEQFF.

This clonotype was seen ten or more times. This sequence joins TRBV18 and TRBJ2-4; D gene unclear. Trimming took 6 bases from V and 3 from J, leaving 9 bases between them. Germline lookup yields CDR1 KGHSH and CDR2 LQKENI. This CDR3 is built from 13 residues. The CDR3 sequence: CASSTVGKNIQYF. CDR3 DNA: TGTGCCAGCTCGACGGTGGGCAAAAACATTCAGTACTTC.

With respect to this clonotype: The junction departs from germline at one end; a sequencing error may be responsible. The rearrangement uses TRBV6-2 or TRBV6-3 and TRBJ2-7, with 13 bases fitting TRBD2. From germline, CDR1 is MNHEY and CDR2 SVGEGT. This CDR3 comprises 14 residues. The CDR3 DNA follows: TGTGGCAGCAGTTACGGGACTAGCGGGAAGGAGCAGTACTTC. It codes for CGSSYGTSGKEQYF.

There are a few counts of this clonotype. The chain is built from TRBV14 and TRBJ2-1, with D tentatively TRBD1 (6 bases). CDR1 and CDR2 from the germline V gene are SGHDN and FVKESK. The CDR3 consists of 17 residues. The V gene lost 4 bases and the J gene lost 0 bases, with 16 bases spanning the gap. DNA of the CDR3: TGTGCCAGCAGCCCATTGCCTGGGACAAGCTCCTACAATGAGCAGTTCTTC. It encodes CASSPLPGTSSYNEQFF.

Details on this clonotype: This clone may be a read error of a much larger clone one base away. This rearrangement joins TRBV27 to TRBJ2-3, with D hard to call. The V and J ends lost 7 bases and 0 bases respectively, with 8 bases between them. Germline loops: CDR1 MNHEY, CDR2 SMNVEV (reference sequence). This CDR3 region has 13 residues. DNA for the CDR3: TGTGCCAGCAATTCCTCTAGCACAGATACGCAGTATTTT. As protein: CASNSSSTDTQYF.